Presented here are 18 T cell receptor beta chains from one specimen sequenced in a study of spatial heterogeneity in lung cancer. Time point: sample taken at primary tumor resection. Material for sequencing was whole RNA from tumor, nontumor lung or frozen PBMC, left unsorted. TCRdb redid the calling of the 5' RACE reads with MiXCR, one entry per CDR3 protein. The profile shows around 19,000 distinct CDR3 sequences, around 20% of them singletons. Sample: PBMCs, taken at surgery. The receptors stem from a male donor with early-stage non-small cell lung cancer.

The rearrangement uses TRBV15 and TRBJ1-2; 9 bases fit TRBD1. Germline values: CDR1 LNHNV, CDR2 YYDKDF (reference sequence). The CDR3 has 16 residues. The V segment lost 5 bases and the J segment 7 bases; nucleotides outside the gene matches: 14. The CDR3 sequence: CATSSHVGTGLAGYTF. Written as DNA, the CDR3 is TGTGCCACCAGCTCCCACGTTGGGACAGGGCTGGCTGGCTACACCTTC.

This clonotype was observed a few times. The chain carries TRBV28 and TRBJ2-7; D perhaps matches TRBD1 (6 bases). The CDR3 is made up of 16 amino acids. V lost 7 bases to trimming and J lost 0 bases, with 19 bases between them. Per the germline V gene, CDR1 is MDHEN and CDR2 is SYDVKM. CDR3 nucleotides: TGTGCCAGCAAATCGGTTGGGACACCGAGCTCCTACGAGCAGTACTTC. This sequence encodes CASKSVGTPSSYEQYF.

This clonotype has just a few counts. V gene TRBV7-9 combines with J gene TRBJ2-1, with D tentatively TRBD1 (5 bases). Per the germline V gene, CDR1 is SEHNR and CDR2 is FQNEAQ (reference sequence). Trimming left V 1 base short and J 8 bases short, with 12 bases between. The CDR3 loop spans 14 amino acids. CDR3 amino acids: CASSLVQDHDEQFF. CDR3 in DNA: TGTGCCAGCAGCTTAGTACAGGACCACGATGAGCAGTTCTTC.

The V and J genes are TRBV2 and TRBJ1-2, with TRBD1 matching over 9 bases. Unmatched junction bases numbered 4, after V lost 7 bases and J lost 4 bases. The CDR3 runs 13 residues. Germline-derived CDR1 and CDR2 are SNHLY and FYNNEI. CDR3 nucleotides: TGTGCCAGCAAGACAGGGGGTCTCTATGGCTACACCTTC. This encodes CASKTGGLYGYTF.

This clonotype was observed a handful of times. The genes are TRBV5-1 and TRBJ2-7, with D possibly matching TRBD2 (5 bases). The germline V gene encodes CDR1 SGHRS and CDR2 YFSETQ. Trimming took 0 bases from V and 4 from J, leaving 17 bases between them. This CDR3 region has 16 residues. This CDR3 reads CASSLVPSGLLYEQYF. DNA of the CDR3: TGCGCCAGCAGCTTGGTCCCGTCAGGACTTTTATACGAGCAGTACTTC.

Many counts were recorded for this clonotype. The chain has TRBV28 and TRBJ1-1; D is undetermined. Germline values: CDR1 MDHEN, CDR2 SYDVKM. Trimming left V 3 bases short and J 0 bases short, with 5 bases between. This CDR3 has 13 residues. CDR3 nucleotides: TGTGCCAGCAGTTTGGGGATGAACACTGAAGCTTTCTTT. It translates to CASSLGMNTEAFF.

Concerning this clonotype: A single base separates this from a much larger clone, so it may be a read error. The rearrangement joins TRBV5-4 to TRBJ2-3, with D perhaps TRBD1 (5 bases). The CDR3 is 12 amino acids. V was clipped by 5 bases and J by 5 bases, with 9 bases between them. Germline assignment: CDR1 SGHNT and CDR2 YYREEE (reference sequence). CDR3 region: CASSPGIDTQYF. The DNA of the CDR3 is TGTGCCAGCAGTCCAGGGATAGATACGCAGTATTTT.

This clonotype is judged medium-sized. The V call is TRBV10-3, the J call TRBJ1-2, with TRBD1 identical over 7 bases. Losses at the gene ends were 6 bases for V and 4 bases for J; bases not matched to a gene: 11. The CDR3 has 15 residues. Germline V gene data show CDR1 as ENHRY and CDR2 as SYGVKD. The CDR3 DNA reads as TGTGCCATCAGCTCCGATGGACAGGAGCCCTATGGCTACACCTTC. This gives the protein CAISSDGQEPYGYTF.

This clonotype showed up many times. The V call is TRBV7-2, the J call TRBJ1-5, with D possibly matching TRBD1 (6 bases). V was cut by 5 bases and J by 6 bases, with 14 bases left in between. The CDR3 consists of 14 residues. Germline CDR1 and CDR2: SGHTA and FQGNSA. The CDR3 spells CASSPNRAAQPQHF. CDR3 coding DNA: TGTGCCAGCAGCCCAAACAGGGCGGCTCAGCCCCAGCATTTT.

This clonotype rates as medium-sized (0.01 to 0.1%). The chain joins TRBV7-9 to TRBJ2-1; D is possibly TRBD1 or TRBD2 (7 bases each). CDR3 length: 16 residues. Germline V gives CDR1 SEHNR, CDR2 FQNEAQ (reference sequence). With 5 bases removed from V and 4 bases from J, the gap between germline ends came to 18 bases. The CDR3 region is CASSPRTGEGYNEQFF. The CDR3 region has the DNA TGTGCCAGCAGCCCCCGAACAGGGGAGGGGTACAATGAGCAGTTCTTC.

In its sample, this clonotype was seen many times. This chain joins TRBV5-1 and TRBJ1-2; D is uncertain. The CDR3 is made up of 14 amino acids. The V gene lost 2 bases and the J gene lost 5 bases, with 13 bases spanning the gap. Germline V gene sequence: CDR1 SGHRS, CDR2 YFSETQ. CDR3 sequence (DNA): TGCGCCAGCAGCTTTTCCGGGGAAGATTATGGCTACACCTTC. This encodes CASSFSGEDYGYTF. Full variable domain (rest looked up from reference TRBV5-1 and TRBJ1-2): KAGVTQTPRYLIKTRGQQVTLSCSPISGHRSVSWYQQTPGQGLQFLFEYFSETQRNKGNFPGRFSGRQFSNSRSEMNVSTLELGDSALYLCASSFSGEDYGYTFGSGTRLTVV.

The chain recombines TRBV29-1 with TRBJ1-4; 7 nucleotides match TRBD1. This CDR3 has 11 amino acids. Germline V lookup: CDR1 SQVTM, CDR2 ANQGSEA. With 3 bases clipped from V and 8 bases from J, the junction kept 0 bases outside the gene matches. The CDR3 coding sequence is TGCAGCGTTGAGGACAGGGAAAAACTGTTTTTT. Translation gives CSVEDREKLFF. Drawing the rest from reference TRBV29-1 and TRBJ1-4, the complete variable domain is SAVISQKPSRDICQRGTSLTIQCQVDSQVTMMFWYRQQPGQSLTLIATANQGSEATYESGFVIDKFPISRPNLTFSTLTVSNMSPEDSSIYLCSVEDREKLFFGSGTQLSVL.

This clonotype occurred many times. The chain combines TRBV29-1 with TRBJ2-1, with TRBD1 matching over 10 bases. Unmatched junction bases numbered 5, after V lost 8 bases and J lost 4 bases. The CDR3 totals 13 residues. Germline-derived CDR1 and CDR2 are SQVTM and ANQGSEA. The CDR3 protein is CSQGQGEYNEQFF. DNA of the CDR3: TGCAGCCAAGGACAGGGGGAGTACAATGAGCAGTTCTTC.

This clonotype was recorded many times. This chain joins TRBV12-5 and TRBJ2-7, with D possibly TRBD2 on 5 matching bases. The CDR3 consists of 13 residues. CDR1 is LGHNT, CDR2 FRNRAP, per germline. The V end lost 7 bases, the J end lost 7 bases, and 17 bases lay between the germline ends. CDR3 coding DNA: TGTGCTAGTGACTTACACGGGAAAGGGGAGCAGTACTTC. This encodes CASDLHGKGEQYF.

This clonotype is labeled as medium-sized. The gene calls are TRBV27 and TRBJ2-1; 8 positions match TRBD2. Per the germline V gene, CDR1 is MNHEY and CDR2 is SMNVEV (reference sequence). Trimming at V came to 5 bases and at J to 6 bases, leaving 12 bases not matched to a gene. The CDR3 is made up of 16 amino acids. CDR3 DNA: TGTGCCAGCAGTCCCCTCGTCGGGGGGGCAGGCAATGAGCAGTTCTTC. This encodes CASSPLVGGAGNEQFF.

This clonotype was seen ten or more times. The chain uses TRBV6-6 and TRBJ2-3; the match to TRBD2 covers 9 bases. V shed 6 bases and J 2 bases; nucleotides not matched to a gene: 3. The length of the CDR3 is 14 residues. Germline values: CDR1 MNHNY, CDR2 SVGAGI (reference sequence). CDR3 bases: TGTGCCAGCAGCTCTAGCGGGGCCACAGATACGCAGTATTTT. Its protein is CASSSSGATDTQYF.

This chain links TRBV19 with TRBJ1-2, with D maybe TRBD1 (5 bases). CDR3 size: 13 residues. Trimming stripped 7 bases from V and 2 bases from J, with 11 bases between. CDR1 is LNHDA and CDR2 is SQIVND in the germline V gene (reference sequence). This chain's CDR3 is CASNRRRNYGYTF. The DNA for the CDR3 is TGTGCCAGTAACAGGAGACGAAACTATGGCTACACCTTC.

This chain connects TRBV20-1 to TRBJ1-3, with D perhaps TRBD1 (6 bases). Trimming pared 3 bases from V and 7 bases from J, leaving 19 bases between. In germline, CDR1 is DFQATT, CDR2 SNEGSKA (reference sequence). The CDR3 is 15 residues long. The CDR3 DNA reads TGCAGTGCTAGGGGCCCCGGGGCCGACAGGAACACCATATATTTT. Protein product: CSARGPGADRNTIYF.